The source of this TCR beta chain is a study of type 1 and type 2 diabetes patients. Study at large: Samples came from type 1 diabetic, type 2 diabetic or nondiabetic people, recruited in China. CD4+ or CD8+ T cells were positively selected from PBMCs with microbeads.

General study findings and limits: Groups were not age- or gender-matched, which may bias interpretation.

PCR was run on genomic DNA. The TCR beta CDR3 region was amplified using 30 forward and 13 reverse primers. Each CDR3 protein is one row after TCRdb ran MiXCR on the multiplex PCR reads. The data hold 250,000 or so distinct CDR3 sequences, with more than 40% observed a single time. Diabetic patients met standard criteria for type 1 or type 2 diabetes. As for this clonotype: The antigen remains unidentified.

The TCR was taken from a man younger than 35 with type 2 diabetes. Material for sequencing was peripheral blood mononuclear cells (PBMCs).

The CDR3 spells CASSGDGANVLTF. For the CDR3, the DNA is TGTGCCAGCAGCGGGGACGGGGCCAACGTCCTGACTTTC. The chain is built from TRBV28 and TRBJ2-6, with D possibly being TRBD1 or TRBD2 (5 bases each). The V end was cut by 6 bases, the J end by 4 bases, with 7 bases between. CDR1 is MDHEN and CDR2 is SYDVKM in the germline V gene. The CDR3 spans 13 residues.